The source of this T cell receptor (beta chain) is a study of blood T cell repertoires in COVID-19 (dated by TCRdb to the early 2020s). Regarding the complete study: Samples from collaborators originated in the United States, Italy and Spain and spanned both the acute and convalescent phases of COVID-19. The prospective study material was composed of cDNA or gDNA derived from T cells, B-cell-depleted T cells, or PBMCs. Deeply sampled blood TCRbeta repertoires from subjects exposed to, actively infected with, or recovered from COVID-19 were included in the dataset. The repertoires were released in a freely available public database intended as a resource for research on the immune response to SARS-CoV-2. The samples were drawn from the first 160 participants of the ongoing ImmuneRACE study and from over a thousand subjects provided by 6 global collaborators. The sample metadata nearly always contained a de-identified subject ID, COVID-19 status, age in years and sex. Where HLA class I and class II types were available, the types were taken from metadata supplied by the sample provider, not from assay-based typing.

Of note for this clone: Its antigen remains undetermined. Per-base qualities were not stored, and no clone one base away is much larger.

Participants in the prospective study were enrolled through a virtual design, were aged about 18 to 100 years, and lived in 20 to 30 United States geographic areas. To assign participants to cohorts, the prospective study relied on clinical history that participants themselves reported in a screening survey and a study questionnaire. Exposed participants were defined as having been in contact with someone with a PCR-confirmed or clinician-diagnosed COVID-19 case within 2 weeks of study entry. Each participant in the prospective study had whole blood, serum and a nasopharyngeal or oropharyngeal swab collected by mobile phlebotomists. Over a roughly two-month period, participants in the prospective study had the option of providing additional blood draws and questionnaires. Prospective study blood samples were shipped either frozen or at room temperature before DNA extraction. General conclusions and limits of the study: How much clinical and demographic metadata was included differed by source and by participant, and the metadata was provided uncurated.

The immunoSEQ Assay, a bias-controlled multiplex PCR, was used to amplify TCRbeta CDR3 regions from genomic DNA. The paper's data handling went like this. The number of nucleated cells in each sample was estimated by amplification of reference gene primers within the assay. To quantify the absolute abundance of each unique TCRbeta CDR3 rearrangement, sequence reads were collapsed and filtered. For each sample, productive Simpson clonality was calculated as the square root of Simpson's diversity index across productive rearrangements. TCRdb carries this immuneACCESS record with in-frame sequences only. Its versions omit some clonotypes, under half of them owing to an unresolved V gene in the studies checked, with the rest unexplained. V, J and clone size are taken as reported in that table, and D and trimming were inferred from the DNA itself. The sample profile shows about 180,000 clones; approximately 80% of them were found once. The ten largest clones add up to roughly 14% of the sample.

The germline V gene yields SGHAT for CDR1 and FQNNGV for CDR2. From the cysteine through the phenylalanine, the CDR3 covers 14 amino acids. CDR3 DNA only is kept here, 42 bases in frame from base 1. Compared with germline, V lacks 0 bases and J lacks 14 bases; bases without a gene match: 12. This chain is built from TRBV11-2 and TRBJ2-5, and 7 junction bases match TRBD2. Sequencing used PBMCs or T cells enriched from blood (not recorded which). The TCR sequence derives from a man aged 55 to 70 who had been exposed to COVID-19. The sequenced DNA: TGTGCCAGCAGCTTAGACGGATCTAGCGGATCGCCCTACTTC. Translation gives CASSLDGSSGSPYF.